The rows below give T cell receptor beta chains drawn from one sample of a study of blood T cell repertoires in COVID-19. Some clones are missing from TCRdb's copy, which holds only in-frame ones; the method was immunoSEQ multiplex PCR. Counted here are hundreds of thousands of clones, 88% occurring once; the ten biggest clones make up about 1%. Sequencing was carried out using PBMCs or T cells enriched from blood (not recorded which). The source is a woman aged 30 to 39 who had recovered from COVID-19. Each CDR3 is given with its conserved first and last residue. Fields, in order: J gene, clone size, V gene, D gene, CDR3 protein, CDR3 DNA. The D gene is left open where the match is weak. Rows give clone size only sometimes, using once, few, many, or a class for an expanded clone.

j_call: TRBJ1-2; clone_size: NA; v_call: TRBV7-2; d_call: NA; cdr3_aa: CASSPGAFAGDGYTF; cdr3_nt: TGTGCCAGCAGCCCAGGGGCGTTTGCAGGGGATGGCTACACCTTC
j_call: TRBJ1-2; clone_size: NA; v_call: TRBV28; d_call: NA; cdr3_aa: CASRGPYGYTF; cdr3_nt: TGTGCCAGCAGGGGGCCCTATGGCTACACCTTC
j_call: TRBJ1-5; clone_size: once; v_call: TRBV6-6; d_call: NA; cdr3_aa: CASSYSQLNQPQHF; cdr3_nt: TGTGCCAGCAGTTACTCACAGCTTAATCAGCCCCAGCATTTT
j_call: TRBJ2-2; clone_size: NA; v_call: TRBV13; d_call: TRBD2; cdr3_aa: CASSLGPTGLAANTGELFF; cdr3_nt: TGTGCCAGCAGCTTAGGCCCTACTGGACTAGCGGCGAACACCGGGGAGCTGTTTTTT
j_call: TRBJ2-7; clone_size: NA; v_call: TRBV9; d_call: TRBD1; cdr3_aa: CASSVGTGAYEQYF; cdr3_nt: TGTGCCAGCAGCGTAGGGACAGGGGCCTACGAGCAGTACTTC
j_call: TRBJ2-7; clone_size: NA; v_call: TRBV28; d_call: TRBD2; cdr3_aa: CASSSLWREISYEQYF; cdr3_nt: TGTGCCAGCAGTTCCCTATGGCGGGAGATCTCCTACGAGCAGTACTTC
j_call: TRBJ1-2; clone_size: NA; v_call: TRBV27; d_call: TRBD1; cdr3_aa: CASSYSILGTGHGYTF; cdr3_nt: TGTGCCAGCAGTTACTCGATTCTAGGGACAGGGCATGGCTACACCTTC
j_call: TRBJ1-5; clone_size: NA; v_call: TRBV7-8; d_call: TRBD1; cdr3_aa: CASSLTGTGGNQPQHF; cdr3_nt: TGTGCCAGCAGCTTAACCGGGACAGGGGGCAATCAGCCCCAGCATTTT
j_call: TRBJ1-6; clone_size: few; v_call: TRBV7-6; d_call: NA; cdr3_aa: CASSFQQGSNSPLHF; cdr3_nt: TGTGCCAGCAGCTTCCAGCAGGGCAGCAATTCACCCCTCCACTTT
j_call: TRBJ2-3; clone_size: NA; v_call: TRBV27; d_call: NA; cdr3_aa: CASSLFSKVLRADTQYF; cdr3_nt: TGTGCCAGCAGTTTATTCTCAAAAGTTCTCCGCGCAGATACGCAGTATTTT
j_call: TRBJ1-1; clone_size: NA; v_call: TRBV18; d_call: NA; cdr3_aa: CASSLAQTGYTEAFF; cdr3_nt: TGTGCCAGCTCCCTAGCCCAGACAGGTTACACTGAAGCTTTCTTT
j_call: TRBJ2-7; clone_size: NA; v_call: TRBV24-1; d_call: NA; cdr3_aa: CATSDRDNSYEQYF; cdr3_nt: TGTGCCACCAGTGACCGGGACAACTCCTACGAGCAGTACTTC
j_call: TRBJ1-2; clone_size: NA; v_call: TRBV5-8; d_call: TRBD1; cdr3_aa: CASSLRWQGGNGYTF; cdr3_nt: TGTGCCAGCAGCTTGCGTTGGCAGGGGGGCAATGGCTACACCTTC
j_call: TRBJ1-1; clone_size: once; v_call: TRBV27; d_call: NA; cdr3_aa: CASRITGIYTEAFF; cdr3_nt: TGTGCCAGCAGAATCACAGGGATTTACACTGAAGCTTTCTTT
j_call: TRBJ1-2; clone_size: once; v_call: TRBV29-1; d_call: TRBD1; cdr3_aa: CSVPTGTVNYGYTF; cdr3_nt: TGCAGCGTACCAACCGGGACAGTAAACTATGGCTACACCTTC
j_call: TRBJ1-1; clone_size: NA; v_call: TRBV21-1; d_call: NA; cdr3_aa: CASTLGQKKSNTEAFF; cdr3_nt: TGTGCCAGCACTCTGGGACAGAAGAAATCGAACACTGAAGCTTTCTTT
j_call: TRBJ2-1; clone_size: NA; v_call: TRBV6-4; d_call: TRBD2; cdr3_aa: CASSPRGRLHEQFF; cdr3_nt: TGTGCCAGCAGTCCCCGCGGGAGGTTGCATGAGCAGTTCTTC
j_call: TRBJ2-3; clone_size: NA; v_call: TRBV7-7; d_call: TRBD1; cdr3_aa: CASSLGTGSTDTQYF; cdr3_nt: TGTGCCAGCAGCCTGGGGACAGGGAGCACAGATACGCAGTATTTT
j_call: TRBJ2-5; clone_size: NA; v_call: TRBV30; d_call: NA; cdr3_aa: CAWSVRETQYF; cdr3_nt: TGTGCCTGGAGTGTACGGGAGACCCAGTACTTC
j_call: TRBJ1-6; clone_size: NA; v_call: TRBV9; d_call: NA; cdr3_aa: CASSVDAGNNSPLHF; cdr3_nt: TGTGCCAGCAGCGTAGATGCAGGGAATAATTCACCCCTCCACTTT
j_call: TRBJ1-2; clone_size: NA; v_call: TRBV5-8; d_call: TRBD1; cdr3_aa: CASSFTGGGDYTF; cdr3_nt: TGTGCCAGCAGCTTTACAGGGGGCGGTGACTACACCTTC
j_call: TRBJ2-7; clone_size: NA; v_call: TRBV3-1/TRBV3-2; d_call: TRBD1; cdr3_aa: CASSPYAGTGSYEQYF; cdr3_nt: TGTGCCAGCAGCCCTTATGCCGGGACAGGGTCCTACGAGCAGTACTTC
j_call: TRBJ2-5; clone_size: once; v_call: TRBV19; d_call: NA; cdr3_aa: CASSIGGETQYF; cdr3_nt: TGTGCCAGTAGTATTGGAGGGGAGACCCAGTACTTC
j_call: TRBJ2-7; clone_size: once; v_call: TRBV7-9; d_call: NA; cdr3_aa: CASGTYEQYF; cdr3_nt: TGTGCCAGCGGCACCTACGAGCAGTACTTC
j_call: TRBJ2-3; clone_size: NA; v_call: TRBV7-2; d_call: NA; cdr3_aa: CASSLGPADTQYF; cdr3_nt: TGTGCCAGCAGCTTAGGTCCTGCGGATACGCAGTATTTT
j_call: TRBJ2-7; clone_size: NA; v_call: TRBV11-2; d_call: NA; cdr3_aa: CASSLLGGSGTYEQYF; cdr3_nt: TGTGCCAGCAGCTTACTTGGAGGTTCGGGTACCTACGAGCAGTACTTC
j_call: TRBJ1-4; clone_size: NA; v_call: TRBV5-1; d_call: TRBD1; cdr3_aa: CASRTGAGEKLFF; cdr3_nt: TGCGCCAGCAGAACAGGGGCTGGCGAAAAACTGTTTTTT
j_call: TRBJ1-1; clone_size: few; v_call: TRBV7-2; d_call: NA; cdr3_aa: CASSVGVNFGQTNTEAFF; cdr3_nt: TGTGCCAGCAGTGTCGGGGTGAACTTCGGGCAGACAAACACTGAAGCTTTCTTT
j_call: TRBJ2-7; clone_size: NA; v_call: TRBV6-2/TRBV6-3; d_call: NA; cdr3_aa: CASSSNAGTLYEQYF; cdr3_nt: TGTGCCAGCAGCTCAAACGCAGGGACACTGTACGAGCAGTACTTC
j_call: TRBJ1-3; clone_size: NA; v_call: TRBV27; d_call: NA; cdr3_aa: CASGGAGSEEGYTIYF; cdr3_nt: TGTGCCAGTGGAGGGGCGGGATCTGAGGAGGGTTACACCATATATTTT
j_call: TRBJ2-7; clone_size: NA; v_call: TRBV27; d_call: TRBD2; cdr3_aa: CASSFDGRDPYEQYF; cdr3_nt: TGTGCCAGCAGTTTTGACGGGAGGGATCCCTACGAGCAGTACTTC
j_call: TRBJ2-2; clone_size: few; v_call: TRBV10-3; d_call: NA; cdr3_aa: CAITRQPSTGELFF; cdr3_nt: TGTGCCATCACCCGACAGCCTAGCACCGGGGAGCTGTTTTTT
j_call: TRBJ2-5; clone_size: NA; v_call: TRBV7-2; d_call: NA; cdr3_aa: CASSSHRAMETQYF; cdr3_nt: TGTGCCAGCAGCTCCCACAGGGCGATGGAGACCCAGTACTTC
j_call: TRBJ2-3; clone_size: NA; v_call: TRBV19; d_call: TRBD1; cdr3_aa: CASTLRQGVTDTQYF; cdr3_nt: TGTGCCAGTACCCTCAGGCAGGGGGTAACAGATACGCAGTATTTT
j_call: TRBJ1-2; clone_size: once; v_call: TRBV3-1/TRBV3-2; d_call: NA; cdr3_aa: CASSQDLGAGLNYGYTF; cdr3_nt: TGTGCCAGCAGCCAAGATCTAGGGGCAGGGCTGAACTATGGCTACACCTTC
j_call: TRBJ1-3; clone_size: NA; v_call: TRBV7-8; d_call: NA; cdr3_aa: CASSSGLGGISGNTIYF; cdr3_nt: TGTGCCAGCAGCTCCGGACTCGGTGGAATCTCTGGAAACACCATATATTTT
j_call: TRBJ2-5; clone_size: NA; v_call: TRBV12-3/TRBV12-4; d_call: NA; cdr3_aa: CASRGSVSTQYF; cdr3_nt: TGTGCCAGCAGGGGTAGCGTGTCAACCCAGTACTTC
j_call: TRBJ1-2; clone_size: NA; v_call: TRBV27; d_call: NA; cdr3_aa: CASSRDSGIYGYTF; cdr3_nt: TGTGCCAGCAGTAGAGACTCAGGGATTTATGGCTACACCTTC
j_call: TRBJ2-7; clone_size: NA; v_call: TRBV28; d_call: NA; cdr3_aa: CASSPGFYEQYF; cdr3_nt: TGTGCCAGCAGTCCGGGGTTCTACGAGCAGTACTTC
j_call: TRBJ1-4; clone_size: NA; v_call: TRBV30; d_call: NA; cdr3_aa: CASDQGTTNEKLFF; cdr3_nt: TGTGCCTCAGATCAGGGGACAACTAATGAAAAACTGTTTTTT
j_call: TRBJ1-5; clone_size: once; v_call: TRBV13; d_call: TRBD1; cdr3_aa: CASSLGPVMMTGNQPQHF; cdr3_nt: TGTGCCAGCAGCTTAGGCCCCGTAATGATGACAGGGAATCAGCCCCAGCATTTT
j_call: TRBJ1-1; clone_size: NA; v_call: TRBV7-9; d_call: NA; cdr3_aa: CASSLQGGTEAFF; cdr3_nt: TGTGCCAGCAGCCTTCAAGGGGGCACTGAAGCTTTCTTT
j_call: TRBJ1-1; clone_size: NA; v_call: TRBV28; d_call: NA; cdr3_aa: CASKGGSTEAFF; cdr3_nt: TGTGCCAGCAAGGGGGGGAGCACTGAAGCTTTCTTT
j_call: TRBJ2-7; clone_size: NA; v_call: TRBV6-4; d_call: TRBD1; cdr3_aa: CPYTHARLGTGSSYEQYF; cdr3_nt: TGTCCTTACACCCACGCCAGGCTCGGGACAGGGAGCTCCTACGAGCAGTACTTC
j_call: TRBJ2-7; clone_size: NA; v_call: TRBV20-1; d_call: NA; cdr3_aa: CSARLGNEQYF; cdr3_nt: TGCAGTGCTAGACTAGGTAACGAGCAGTACTTC
j_call: TRBJ2-7; clone_size: NA; v_call: TRBV4-1; d_call: TRBD2; cdr3_aa: CASSLGLAPYEQYF; cdr3_nt: TGCGCCAGCAGCCTGGGACTAGCCCCCTACGAGCAGTACTTC
j_call: TRBJ2-2; clone_size: NA; v_call: TRBV5-1; d_call: NA; cdr3_aa: CASSLASGIAGELFF; cdr3_nt: TGCGCCAGCAGCTTGGCCTCAGGGATCGCCGGGGAGCTGTTTTTT
j_call: TRBJ1-3; clone_size: NA; v_call: TRBV7-9; d_call: NA; cdr3_aa: CASSFPNRVAAGNTIYF; cdr3_nt: TGTGCCAGCAGCTTCCCTAACAGGGTCGCGGCAGGAAACACCATATATTTT
j_call: TRBJ2-1; clone_size: once; v_call: TRBV7-8; d_call: TRBD2; cdr3_aa: CASRPTSGGADEQFF; cdr3_nt: TGTGCCAGCAGACCGACTAGCGGGGGGGCCGATGAGCAGTTCTTC
j_call: TRBJ2-2; clone_size: NA; v_call: TRBV28; d_call: TRBD1; cdr3_aa: CASASPGQGATGELFF; cdr3_nt: TGTGCCAGCGCTTCTCCGGGACAGGGGGCAACCGGGGAGCTGTTTTTT
j_call: TRBJ1-1; clone_size: NA; v_call: TRBV5-1; d_call: NA; cdr3_aa: CASSNTGNTEAFF; cdr3_nt: TGCGCCAGCAGCAACACAGGGAACACTGAAGCTTTCTTT
j_call: TRBJ1-2; clone_size: NA; v_call: TRBV29-1; d_call: NA; cdr3_aa: CSAGTLLKGSYGYTF; cdr3_nt: TGCAGCGCCGGGACACTCCTTAAGGGGTCCTATGGCTACACCTTC
j_call: TRBJ2-7; clone_size: NA; v_call: TRBV19; d_call: TRBD1; cdr3_aa: CASSVNRGSYEQYF; cdr3_nt: TGTGCCAGTAGTGTGAACAGGGGAAGCTACGAGCAGTACTTC
j_call: TRBJ1-4; clone_size: NA; v_call: TRBV13; d_call: TRBD1; cdr3_aa: CASSLRDSEKLFF; cdr3_nt: TGTGCCAGCAGCTTAAGGGACAGCGAAAAACTGTTTTTT
j_call: TRBJ2-2; clone_size: NA; v_call: TRBV2; d_call: NA; cdr3_aa: CATYWYTGELFF; cdr3_nt: TGTGCCACCTATTGGTACACCGGGGAGCTGTTTTTT